This T cell receptor (beta chain) was obtained from a study of blood T cell repertoires in COVID-19. Study in general: Samples came from the United States, Italy and Spain, spanning acute and convalescent COVID-19. T cells, B-cell-depleted T cells, or PBMCs supplied cDNA or gDNA.

As processed by the authors: Reference gene primer amplification in the assay estimated nucleated cell counts. Data came from immunoSEQ multiplex PCR; TCRdb stores just in-frame clones and leaves some out. V and J calls and clone size follow that table, whereas D and trimming were derived from the DNA. The table shows about 320,000 clones, with 85% occurring only once. The germline V gene encodes CDR1 ENHRY and CDR2 SYGVKD. J lost 9 bases, V lost 6 bases, and 10 bases had no gene match. This CDR3 has 14 residues. Sequencing was performed on peripheral blood. This TCR was sampled from a human donor in a cohort sampled during active COVID-19. The rearrangement uses TRBV10-3 and TRBJ1-3; 8 bases line up with TRBD1. CDR3 sequence reads: CAISRGLSLSTIYF. The CDR3, as DNA: TGTGCCATCAGCAGGGGGCTGTCTCTGTCCACCATATATTTT.